A single sample gave rise to the 3 T cell receptor beta chains below, sequenced in a study of blood T cell repertoires in COVID-19 (dated by TCRdb to 2020 to 2021). Libraries were made using the immunoSEQ multiplex PCR assay. The table was pulled from immuneACCESS by TCRdb, which kept in-frame rearrangements only. Such tables lose some clones; where checked, under half of the loss comes from unresolved V genes, and the rest has no known cause. This sample is represented by 500,000 to 600,000 clones; roughly 91% of them were singletons. The biggest ten clones account for about 8% of the sample. The sample comprised peripheral blood. Receptors originate from a woman aged 50 to 60 with COVID-19, enrolled during active disease.

V is TRBV2 and J is TRBJ1-5, with a possible D match to TRBD1 (6 bases). The CDR3 is 14 amino acids. Germline CDR1 and CDR2: SNHLY and FYNNEI. With 5 bases removed from V and 7 bases from J, the gap between germline ends came to 15 bases. CDR3 in amino acids: CASSPDSRTQPQHF. Here the CDR3 DNA reads TGTGCCAGCAGTCCGGACAGCCGGACGCAGCCCCAGCATTTT.

This sequence joins TRBV11-2 and TRBJ2-7; D possibly corresponds to TRBD1 (6 bases). Germline values: CDR1 SGHAT, CDR2 FQNNGV. This CDR3 is built from 15 residues. Between the trimmed V and J ends, which lost 2 bases and 7 bases, there was a span of 18 bases. CDR3 in amino acids: CASSLRGLSSWEQYF. Written as DNA, the CDR3 is TGTGCCAGCAGCTTAAGGGGGTTATCCTCGTGGGAGCAGTACTTC.

The gene calls are TRBV5-4 and TRBJ2-2; D is possibly TRBD2 (5 bases). The CDR3 is 15 amino acids. Between the trimmed V and J ends, which lost 4 bases and 0 bases, there was a span of 10 bases. Germline CDR1 is SGHNT and CDR2 is YYREEE (reference sequence). The chain's CDR3 is CASSAEAANTGELFF. CDR3 coding DNA: TGTGCCAGCAGCGCGGAGGCCGCGAACACCGGGGAGCTGTTTTTT.